The 9 T cell receptor beta chains given below trace back to one sample, sequenced in a study of T cell changes during pregnancy in multiple sclerosis. TCRdb keeps only in-frame clones here, not all; method: immunoSEQ multiplex PCR. There are about 72,000 clones in the sample; around 90% occur only once, and 1.6% lies in the top ten. The sequences come from peripheral blood, collected in the first trimester of pregnancy. Source of these receptors: a female donor in good health, enrolled as a control in a pregnancy study.

The V call is TRBV28, the J call TRBJ2-1, with 12 positions matching TRBD2. The CDR3 extends over 13 amino acids. Germline V lookup: CDR1 MDHEN, CDR2 SYDVKM. Losses at the gene ends were 5 bases for V and 12 bases for J; bases not matched to a gene: 5. DNA of the CDR3: TGTGCCAGCAGTCCTGGGACTAGCGGGTTGCAGTTCTTC. Protein sequence: CASSPGTSGLQFF.

J is TRBJ2-7 and V is TRBV2; TRBD1 might be the D (5 bases). The CDR3 runs 16 residues. Germline V lookup: CDR1 SNHLY, CDR2 FYNNEI. V was clipped by 8 bases and J by 2 bases, with 22 bases between them. The DNA of the CDR3 is TGTGCCAGCGAGTACGATTTAAGGGGAACAACCTACGAGCAGTACTTC. Its translation: CASEYDLRGTTYEQYF.

CDR3: CSVEGRKSSYNEQFF. As DNA, the CDR3 is TGCAGCGTTGAGGGGCGGAAAAGCTCCTACAATGAGCAGTTCTTC. This chain links TRBV29-1 with TRBJ2-1; TRBD1 might be the D (5 bases). V lost 3 bases and J 0 bases, leaving 12 bases between the germline ends. The germline V gene encodes CDR1 SQVTM and CDR2 ANQGSEA. The CDR3 sequence is 15 residues long.

This chain links TRBV6-6 with TRBJ2-7; 13 nucleotides align to TRBD2. The CDR3 covers 16 residues. V shed 5 bases and J 5 bases; nucleotides not matched to a gene: 9. Germline V gene lookup returns CDR1 MNHNY and CDR2 SVGAGI (reference sequence). CDR3 nucleotide sequence: TGTGCCAGCAGTACCTACACTAGCGGGAGGGCCCACGAGCAGTACTTC. This sequence encodes CASSTYTSGRAHEQYF.

The J gene is TRBJ2-3, the V gene TRBV19; TRBD1 matches 8 bases. After removal of 2 bases from V and 2 bases from J, the junction contained 6 bases not matched to a gene. The CDR3 is made up of 16 amino acids. Germline values: CDR1 LNHDA, CDR2 SQIVND (reference sequence). Here the CDR3 reads CASSIRGGQATDTQYF. CDR3 DNA sequence: TGTGCCAGTAGTATACGTGGGGGACAGGCCACAGATACGCAGTATTTT.

V is TRBV27 and J is TRBJ2-1; a weak D match, TRBD1 (6 bases). V lost 2 bases to trimming and J lost 0 bases, with 17 bases between them. The CDR3 consists of 18 residues. Germline lookup yields CDR1 MNHEY and CDR2 SMNVEV (reference sequence). The DNA for the CDR3 is TGTGCCAGCAGTTTAGTATCTGGGGGACACCGCTCCTACAATGAGCAGTTCTTC. Encoded protein: CASSLVSGGHRSYNEQFF.

The rearrangement uses TRBV20-1 and TRBJ1-5; D remains unclear. The ends were cut back, 1 base at V and 7 bases at J, with 5 bases in the middle. CDR3 length: 11 amino acids. The V gene's germline CDR1 is DFQATT and CDR2 SNEGSKA (reference sequence). Here the CDR3 DNA reads TGCAGTGCTAGAGGTGGCCAGCCCCAGCATTTT. Translated: CSARGGQPQHF.

This chain uses TRBV28 with TRBJ1-2; 12 bases match TRBD1. The CDR3 length is 15 residues. Germline CDR1 reads MDHEN; CDR2 reads SYDVKM. V gave up 6 bases and J gave up 4 bases; unmatched junction bases: 6. For the CDR3, the DNA is TGTGCCAGCAGGGGGGACAGGGGGCGCAGCTATGGCTACACCTTC. This codes for CASRGDRGRSYGYTF.

This chain connects TRBV10-3 to TRBJ2-7; no definite D call. The V gene's germline CDR1 is ENHRY and CDR2 SYGVKD. V was trimmed by 5 bases and J by 0 bases, leaving 11 bases between them. The CDR3 has 14 residues. The CDR3 DNA reads TGTGCCATCAGTAAAGATTCTAGCTCCTACGAGCAGTACTTC. Translated, it gives CAISKDSSSYEQYF.